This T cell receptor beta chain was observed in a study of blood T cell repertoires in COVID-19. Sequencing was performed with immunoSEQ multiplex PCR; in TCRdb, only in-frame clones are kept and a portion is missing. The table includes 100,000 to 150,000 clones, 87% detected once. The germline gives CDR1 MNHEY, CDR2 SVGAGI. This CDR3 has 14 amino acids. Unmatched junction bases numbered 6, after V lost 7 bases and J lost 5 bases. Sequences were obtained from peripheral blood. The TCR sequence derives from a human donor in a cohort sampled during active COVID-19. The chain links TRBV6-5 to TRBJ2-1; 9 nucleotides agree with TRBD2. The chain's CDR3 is CASIRRGGDNEQFF. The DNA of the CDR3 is TGTGCCAGCATACGGCGCGGGGGGGACAATGAGCAGTTCTTC.